This T cell receptor (beta chain) was documented in a study of T cells after yellow fever vaccination. Study in general: SMART-Seq v4 Ultra Low Input served to prepare low-cell-number fractions.

TCRdb reprocessed the 5' RACE reads with MiXCR, giving one entry per CDR3 protein. The sample consists of 500,000 to 700,000 distinct CDR3 sequences, under 25% of them appearing once. For this clonotype: What it binds is not known.

Study-wide findings and caveats: Secondary responses were weaker yet peaked faster, day 5 versus 15. Clones from primary vaccination mostly reappeared after the booster (around 97% CD4, just over 85% CD8).

Germline lookup yields CDR1 MRHNA and CDR2 SNTAGT. V lost 6 bases, J lost 0 bases, and 3 bases stayed unmatched. The CDR3 loop spans 15 amino acids. The chain joins TRBV6-4 to TRBJ2-7, with TRBD2 matching over 12 bases. The sequencing here drew on PBMCs, taken 15 days after the yellow fever booster vaccination. The clonotype was recovered from a man aged 25 to 40 who received the YFV17D yellow fever vaccine. The CDR3 nucleotides read TGTGCCAGCAGGACGACTAGCGGGAGCTCCTACGAGCAGTACTTC. Translating it yields CASRTTSGSSYEQYF.